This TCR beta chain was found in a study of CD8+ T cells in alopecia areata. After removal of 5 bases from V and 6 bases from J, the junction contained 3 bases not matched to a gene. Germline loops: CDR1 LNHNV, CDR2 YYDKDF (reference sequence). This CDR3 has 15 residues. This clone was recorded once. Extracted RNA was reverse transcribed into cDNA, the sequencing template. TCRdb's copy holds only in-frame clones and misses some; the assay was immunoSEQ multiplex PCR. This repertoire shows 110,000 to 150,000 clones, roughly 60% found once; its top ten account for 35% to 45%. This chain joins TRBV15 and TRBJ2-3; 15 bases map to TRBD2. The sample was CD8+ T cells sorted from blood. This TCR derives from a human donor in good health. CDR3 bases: TGTGCCACCAGCTGGACTAGCGGGAGGGGTGATACGCAGTATTTT. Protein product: CATSWTSGRGDTQYF.